The 31 T cell receptor beta chains reported below all come from one sample, sequenced in a study of T cells expressing NK-cell markers. TCRdb re-called the 5' RACE reads and shows each CDR3 protein once, DNA omitted. With 150,000 to 160,000 distinct CDR3 sequences in the sample, the ten largest clones hold 37%. The sequenced material came from blood T cells: a sorted CD56 or NKG2C T cell subset, CD4+ or CD8+ T cells, or bulk PBMC T cells (not recorded which). The source is a woman in her fifties or sixties in good health.

J is TRBJ2-3 and V is TRBV5-5; TCRdb's D call of TRBD1 is untestable without DNA. The CDR3 consists of 11 residues. From germline, CDR1 is SGHKS and CDR2 YYEKEE (reference sequence). The CDR3 here is CASSLEGRGYF.

By frequency, this clonotype is large. This chain connects TRBV12-5 to TRBJ2-4; the D call from TCRdb, TRBD2, cannot be confirmed without DNA. The CDR3 is 18 residues long. Looked up from germline, CDR1 is LGHNT and CDR2 is FRNRAP. CDR3 residues: CASGLVLLREGVKNIQYF.

This rearrangement joins TRBV11-2 to TRBJ2-1. Per germline, CDR1 SGHAT and CDR2 FQNNGV. CDR3 length: 14 residues. This CDR3 reads CASSLAQDRYEQFF.

The chain uses TRBV4-2 and TRBJ2-1; lacking DNA, the TRBD1 call made by TCRdb goes unchecked. The germline gives CDR1 LGHNA, CDR2 YNFKEQ. The CDR3 is 14 residues long. Here the CDR3 reads CASSQGGGPNEQFF.

The CDR3 protein is CASSQPLAGGRNEQFF. The chain carries TRBV4-1 and TRBJ2-1; TCRdb returns TRBD2, unconfirmable since there is no DNA. This CDR3 spans 16 amino acids. CDR1 is MGHRA and CDR2 is YSYEKL in the germline V gene.

The chain combines TRBV11-2 with TRBJ1-2. The CDR3 is 15 amino acids. Germline CDR1 reads SGHAT; CDR2 reads FQNNGV. The CDR3 is CASSPRGGANYGYTF.

The chain recombines TRBV20-1 with TRBJ2-7; TCRdb designates TRBD1, a call that cannot be tested without DNA. The CDR3 is made up of 13 amino acids. CDR1 DFQATT and CDR2 SNEGSKA come from the germline V gene (reference sequence). CDR3 amino acids: CSAAYRDRSEQYF.

This chain uses TRBV27 with TRBJ2-3; no DNA is available, so the TRBD1 call from TCRdb remains unchecked. Germline V gene sequence: CDR1 MNHEY, CDR2 SMNVEV (reference sequence). CDR3 size: 18 residues. The CDR3 here is CASSLGTGWDGTTDTQYF.

The V call is TRBV27, the J call TRBJ2-7. This CDR3 region has 12 residues. Germline CDR1 MNHEY, CDR2 SMNVEV (reference sequence). This chain's CDR3 is CASSSTSLEQYF.

The chain employs TRBV2 and TRBJ2-2; TCRdb selects TRBD1, and the lack of DNA leaves this call unchecked. Germline CDR1 and CDR2: SNHLY and FYNNEI. This CDR3 has 16 amino acids. The CDR3: CASSEARTSAGEELFF.

The rearrangement joins TRBV4-2 to TRBJ2-1; TCRdb's assignment of TRBD2 cannot be checked, as there is no DNA. Looked up from germline, CDR1 is LGHNA and CDR2 is YNFKEQ. The CDR3 contains 16 residues. The CDR3: CASSQDPPSGYNEQFF.

The chain couples TRBV3-1 to TRBJ2-7; TCRdb selects TRBD1, and the lack of DNA leaves this call unchecked. The CDR3 has 18 amino acids. Germline assignment: CDR1 LGHDT and CDR2 YNNKEL (reference sequence). CDR3 in amino acids: CASSQVKVTRGTLNEQYF.

This rearrangement joins TRBV27 to TRBJ2-7; TCRdb designates TRBD2, a call that cannot be tested without DNA. The length of the CDR3 is 14 residues. The germline V gene has CDR1 MNHEY and CDR2 SMNVEV (reference sequence). The CDR3 is CASRLAGKDYEQYF.

The V and J genes are TRBV29-1 and TRBJ1-2. Germline V gives CDR1 SQVTM, CDR2 ANQGSEA. The CDR3 runs 15 residues. The CDR3 reads CSVVGLTRRAYGYTF.

This sequence joins TRBV6-5 and TRBJ1-2. This CDR3 comprises 11 residues. Germline values: CDR1 MNHEY, CDR2 SVGAGI. CDR3 protein: CASISSYGYTF.

This rearrangement joins TRBV28 to TRBJ2-5; TCRdb's D call, TRBD2, is unchecked because there is no DNA. Germline V gene data show CDR1 as MDHEN and CDR2 as SYDVKM. This CDR3 is built from 19 residues. The CDR3 sequence is CASSLSRLAGGPGQETQYF.

V gene TRBV2 combines with J gene TRBJ2-3; no DNA is available, so the TRBD1 call from TCRdb remains unchecked. CDR1 is SNHLY and CDR2 is FYNNEI in the germline V gene. CDR3 length equals 11 residues. The CDR3 loop reads CATPGADTQYF.

This chain connects TRBV18 to TRBJ2-3. The CDR3 sequence is 16 residues long. Germline lookup yields CDR1 KGHSH and CDR2 LQKENI. The CDR3 is CASSRTVKDYTDTQYF.

The chain has TRBV10-1 and TRBJ2-1; with no DNA, the TCRdb D assignment of TRBD2 cannot be verified. CDR3 length: 14 residues. Germline V gene data show CDR1 as WNHNN and CDR2 as SYGVQD (reference sequence). The CDR3 sequence is CASSELAGYNEQFF.

The J gene is TRBJ1-1, the V gene TRBV29-1. CDR3 length: 13 amino acids. Germline V gene data show CDR1 as SQVTM and CDR2 as ANQGSEA. The CDR3 region is CSVELTVNTEAFF.

The chain links TRBV29-1 to TRBJ2-1; no DNA is available, so the TRBD1 call from TCRdb remains unchecked. CDR1 is SQVTM, CDR2 ANQGSEA, per germline. This CDR3 is built from 16 residues. The CDR3 loop reads CSVEPLTGKNYNEQFF.

The V call is TRBV12-3 or TRBV12-4, the J call TRBJ1-1; there is no DNA to check the TCRdb D call of TRBD1. This CDR3 comprises 16 residues. The CDR3 spells CASSYRDRGGDAEAFF.

The chain joins TRBV20-1 to TRBJ2-1; TCRdb lists TRBD2, though no DNA is available to test this call. Germline CDR1 and CDR2: DFQATT and SNEGSKA (reference sequence). CDR3 length equals 16 residues. The CDR3 is CSARANRLAENNEQFF.

The chain couples TRBV20-1 to TRBJ2-1; TCRdb reports TRBD1, a call that lacks DNA to check it against. The germline CDR1 and CDR2 sequences are DFQATT and SNEGSKA (reference sequence). The CDR3 length is 16 residues. CDR3 protein: CSARDEGQGSYNEQFF.

This chain joins TRBV4-1 and TRBJ2-3; TCRdb's assignment of TRBD2 cannot be checked, as there is no DNA. Germline V gene sequence: CDR1 MGHRA, CDR2 YSYEKL. The CDR3 spans 17 residues. The CDR3: CASSQLLLAGGRDTQYF.

The chain employs TRBV18 and TRBJ2-7. This CDR3 comprises 13 residues. CDR1 is KGHSH and CDR2 is LQKENI in the germline V gene. CDR3: CASSPPSSYEQYF.

J is TRBJ2-1 and V is TRBV27; without DNA, the TCRdb call of TRBD2 cannot be checked. This CDR3 is built from 14 residues. From germline, CDR1 is MNHEY and CDR2 SMNVEV (reference sequence). CDR3 amino acids: CASSLLANNNEQFF.

This rearrangement joins TRBV12-5 to TRBJ2-7. This CDR3 contains 12 residues. Germline V lookup: CDR1 LGHNT, CDR2 FRNRAP. The CDR3 sequence is CASGFVGYEQYF.

CDR3 residues: CATGFTGTDDETQYF. The chain is built from TRBV24-1 and TRBJ2-5; as DNA is missing, the TRBD1 call by TCRdb cannot be tested. The length of the CDR3 is 15 residues. The germline CDR1 and CDR2 sequences are KGHDR and SFDVKD.

The chain is built from TRBV4-1 and TRBJ2-1; TCRdb selects TRBD1, and the lack of DNA leaves this call unchecked. Looked up from germline, CDR1 is MGHRA and CDR2 is YSYEKL. The CDR3 is made up of 15 amino acids. The CDR3 reads CASSPTRQGRNEQFF.

The chain employs TRBV6-4 and TRBJ2-1; the TRBD2 assignment by TCRdb is unverifiable without DNA. The CDR3 has 15 residues. In germline, CDR1 is MRHNA, CDR2 SNTAGT. The CDR3 loop reads CASSDRTSGYNEQFF.